These 32 T cell receptor beta chains came from one sample sequenced in a study of blood T cells in healthy people across ages. The second PCR ran about 7 to 12 cycles with a sample-barcoded 5' primer and J-beta primers. TCRdb processed the 5' RACE reads anew with MiXCR; each CDR3 protein has one entry. The data contain approximately 1.5 million distinct CDR3 sequences, approximately 42% of them singletons. Sequencing input: blood. The receptors were sampled from a woman aged 18 to 35 in good health.

The CDR3 region has the DNA TGTGCCAGCAGCTTCGATCATGAGCAGTTCTTC. Translation gives CASSFDHEQFF. V gene TRBV7-6 combines with J gene TRBJ2-1; D not resolved. Germline CDR1 and CDR2: SGHVS and FNYEAQ. There are 11 residues in the CDR3. Deletions cut 3 bases from V and 8 bases from J, with 5 bases between. Full variable domain (remainder filled in from reference TRBV7-6 and TRBJ2-1): GAGVSQSPRYKVTKRGQDVALRCDPISGHVSLYWYRQALGQGPEFLTYFNYEAQQDKSGLPNDRFSAERPEGSISTLTIQRTEQRDSAMYRCASSFDHEQFFGPGTRLTVL.

This chain uses TRBV3-1 with TRBJ2-3; TRBD2 matches 9 bases. The junction had 4 bases not matched to a gene; V was cut back by 11 bases and J by 4 bases. The CDR3 covers 12 residues. Germline assignment: CDR1 LGHDT and CDR2 YNNKEL (reference sequence). The CDR3 loop reads CAVAGDADTQYF. CDR3 DNA: TGTGCCGTAGCGGGAGACGCAGATACGCAGTATTTT.

This clonotype was recorded at least ten times. The gene calls are TRBV29-1 and TRBJ2-5; possible D gene TRBD2, 6 bases. This CDR3 spans 13 amino acids. The germline V and J ends were trimmed by 3 bases and 2 bases, with 10 bases remaining between them. From germline, CDR1 is SQVTM and CDR2 ANQGSEA. Here the CDR3 reads CSVDALAQETQYF. The CDR3 DNA reads TGCAGCGTTGACGCCCTAGCGCAAGAGACCCAGTACTTC.

The chain links TRBV19 to TRBJ2-4; perhaps TRBD2 as D (6 bases). V was pared by 5 bases and J by 0 bases, with 11 bases between. The germline gives CDR1 LNHDA, CDR2 SQIVND (reference sequence). CDR3 length equals 15 residues. CDR3 region: CASSPGGLAKNIQYF. The CDR3 DNA is TGTGCCAGTAGTCCCGGAGGGTTAGCCAAAAACATTCAGTACTTC.

On this clonotype itself: A read error may be the cause here, since a much bigger clone is one base away. This sequence joins TRBV20-1 and TRBJ2-3; no reliable D call. The length of the CDR3 is 11 residues. V gave up 6 bases and J gave up 3 bases, with 7 bases separating them. Germline loops: CDR1 DFQATT, CDR2 SNEGSKA (reference sequence). The CDR3 region is CSALTTDTQYF. The CDR3 DNA reads as TGCAGTGCCCTAACGACAGATACGCAGTATTTT.

This chain's CDR3 is CASSDGVVGYGYTF. The CDR3 nucleotides are TGTGCCAGCAGCGATGGGGTCGTGGGCTATGGCTACACCTTC. The rearrangement uses TRBV7-9 and TRBJ1-2; D not resolved. The CDR3 extends over 14 amino acids. The V gene lost 5 bases and the J gene lost 4 bases, with 14 bases spanning the gap. CDR1 is SEHNR, CDR2 FQNEAQ, per germline (reference sequence).

A few counts support this clonotype. The chain has TRBV20-1 and TRBJ2-3; unclear D gene. Germline assignment: CDR1 DFQATT and CDR2 SNEGSKA (reference sequence). The CDR3 has 12 amino acids. Between the trimmed V and J ends, which lost 3 bases and 5 bases, there was a span of 9 bases. The CDR3 loop is CSARLWGDTQYF. The CDR3 nucleotides read TGCAGTGCTAGGTTATGGGGAGATACGCAGTATTTT.

The chain is built from TRBV5-1 and TRBJ2-1, with TRBD2 matching over 11 bases. Germline trimming cut 5 bases from V and 5 bases from J; bases unmatched to any gene: 9. CDR3 length: 16 amino acids. CDR1 and CDR2 (germline): SGHRS, YFSETQ. The CDR3 loop is CASSPTSGSHDNEQFF. The CDR3 region has the DNA TGCGCCAGCAGTCCCACTAGCGGGAGCCACGACAATGAGCAGTTCTTC.

This clonotype was picked up a small number of times. The CDR3 protein is CASSYPPAGEQFF. CDR3 in DNA: TGTGCCAGCAGCTATCCCCCCGCAGGGGAGCAGTTCTTC. The V gene is TRBV5-4, the J gene TRBJ2-1, with D maybe TRBD1 (5 bases). This CDR3 comprises 13 residues. V dropped 3 bases and J dropped 10 bases, with 14 bases sitting between them. The germline gives CDR1 SGHNT, CDR2 YYREEE (reference sequence).

This clonotype occurred a few times. This chain joins TRBV6-6 and TRBJ1-2, with TRBD1 as a possible D gene (5 bases). The CDR3 is made up of 16 amino acids. The V gene's germline CDR1 is MNHNY and CDR2 SVGAGI (reference sequence). Trimming pared 8 bases from V and 5 bases from J, leaving 24 bases between. Here the CDR3 reads CASARDLPLGLYGYTF. In nucleotides, the CDR3 is TGTGCCAGCGCCAGGGATCTTCCATTAGGGTTATATGGCTACACCTTC.

This sequence joins TRBV20-1 and TRBJ1-6, with 9 bases identical to TRBD1. Looked up from germline, CDR1 is DFQATT and CDR2 is SNEGSKA (reference sequence). The CDR3 runs to 16 residues. V gave up 6 bases and J gave up 0 bases; unmatched junction bases: 6. The CDR3 here is CSARDRVGSYNSPLHF. For the CDR3, the DNA is TGCAGTGCCCGGGACAGGGTGGGCTCCTATAATTCACCCCTCCACTTT.

This clonotype was found a few times. The CDR3 DNA sequence: TGCGCCAGCAGCCAAGAGCTCCCTCGGGAGACTGAAGCTTTCTTT. Translation gives CASSQELPRETEAFF. V usage is TRBV4-1 and J usage is TRBJ1-1; no clear D. CDR1 MGHRA and CDR2 YSYEKL come from the germline V gene. The CDR3 runs to 15 residues. V was clipped by 0 bases and J by 5 bases, with 13 bases between them.

The chain carries TRBV29-1 and TRBJ1-4; 7 nucleotides match TRBD1. The V gene end was trimmed by 7 bases and the J gene end by 4 bases; junction bases not matched to a gene: 3. CDR1 SQVTM and CDR2 ANQGSEA come from the germline V gene. The CDR3 runs 12 residues. The CDR3 nucleotides are TGCAGCGCAGGGGGAGGTAATGAAAAACTGTTTTTT. As protein: CSAGGGNEKLFF.

Regarding this clonotype: Since the CDR3 does not end with the conserved phenylalanine or tryptophan, this likely comes from a read error. CDR3 loop: CASSRDSANYGYTL. The CDR3 region has the DNA TGCGCCAGCAGCCGGGACAGCGCTAACTATGGCTACACCCTC. This chain joins TRBV5-1 and TRBJ1-2; TRBD1 matches at 7 bases. This CDR3 spans 14 amino acids. V shed 4 bases, J shed 0 bases, and the junction held 3 bases outside the gene matches. Germline values: CDR1 SGHRS, CDR2 YFSETQ.

This clonotype was detected only a few times. The gene calls are TRBV28 and TRBJ2-5; D call uncertain. Germline V gene sequence: CDR1 MDHEN, CDR2 SYDVKM. The CDR3 spans 14 residues. V lost 5 bases to trimming and J lost 2 bases, with 12 bases between them. The DNA for the CDR3 is TGTGCCAGCAGTGATTGGAGAAGACAAGAGACCCAGTACTTC. Translating gives CASSDWRRQETQYF.

The genes are TRBV12-3 or TRBV12-4 and TRBJ2-3; 9 positions match TRBD1. The trim removed 5 bases at V and 0 bases at J, leaving 6 bases unmatched. The CDR3 totals 16 residues. The CDR3 nucleotides are TGTGCCAGCAGTGGGTGGACAGGGGAGAGCACAGATACGCAGTATTTT. It encodes CASSGWTGESTDTQYF.

Only a few counts were recorded for this clonotype. The V and J genes are TRBV2 and TRBJ2-7; tentative D call: TRBD1 (5 bases). Looked up from germline, CDR1 is SNHLY and CDR2 is FYNNEI. Trimming shortened V by 6 bases and J by 3 bases, and 15 bases separated the two germline ends. This CDR3 contains 14 residues. The CDR3 sequence is CASSRAPQYYEQYF. CDR3 bases: TGTGCCAGCAGCAGGGCTCCCCAATACTACGAGCAGTACTTC.

CDR3 nucleotides: TGTGCCAGCAGCACCTCCCTTCGATACCGAGCAGATACGCAGTATTTT. It translates to CASSTSLRYRADTQYF. The chain uses TRBV7-2 and TRBJ2-3; no reliable D call. This CDR3 is built from 16 residues. Trimming took off 5 bases at V and 4 bases at J, with 19 bases between the two ends. Germline values: CDR1 SGHTA, CDR2 FQGNSA. The variable domain in full, completed from reference TRBV7-2 and TRBJ2-3, reads GAGVSQSPSNKVTEKGKDVELRCDPISGHTALYWYRQSLGQGLEFLIYFQGNSAPDKSGLPSDRFSAERTGGSVSTLTIQRTQQEDSAVYLCASSTSLRYRADTQYFGPGTRLTVL.

This clonotype was found a few times. This sequence joins TRBV6-2 or TRBV6-3 and TRBJ2-1, with TRBD2 matching over 8 bases. The CDR3 extends over 13 amino acids. Germline V lookup: CDR1 MNHEY, CDR2 SVGEGT. Trimming cost V 7 bases and J 6 bases; bases outside gene matches: 5. DNA for the CDR3: TGTGCCAGCAAATCCGGGACTAGCAATGAGCAGTTCTTC. This translates into CASKSGTSNEQFF.

This clonotype was recorded many times. V is TRBV2 and J is TRBJ1-5; TRBD1 might be the D (5 bases). Germline V lookup: CDR1 SNHLY, CDR2 FYNNEI. CDR3 length: 13 amino acids. Trimming pared 2 bases from V and 7 bases from J, leaving 9 bases between. The CDR3 coding sequence is TGTGCCAGCAGTGAACAGGGCCGGCAGCCCCAGCATTTT. It encodes CASSEQGRQPQHF.

This chain uses TRBV5-1 with TRBJ1-4; TRBD1 might be the D (6 bases). This CDR3 is built from 17 residues. Trimming shortened V by 1 base and J by 1 base, and 14 bases separated the two germline ends. CDR1 and CDR2 from the germline V gene are SGHRS and YFSETQ. The CDR3 protein is CASSLLGGQGTNEKLFF. The CDR3 bases are TGCGCCAGCAGCTTGTTGGGGGGGCAAGGAACTAATGAAAAACTGTTTTTT.

About this clonotype itself: A read error may produce the germline difference seen at one junction end. The V and J genes are TRBV3-1 and TRBJ1-2; no definite D call. The germline CDR1 and CDR2 sequences are LGHDT and YNNKEL (reference sequence). The CDR3 runs to 11 residues. Here the CDR3 reads CAGSQSHGYTF. CDR3 bases: TGTGCCGGCAGCCAGAGCCATGGCTACACCTTC.

The chain uses TRBV28 and TRBJ1-2, with 7 bases matching TRBD1. The trim removed 5 bases at V and 0 bases at J, leaving 6 bases unmatched. The germline CDR1 and CDR2 sequences are MDHEN and SYDVKM. The CDR3 is 15 residues long. This CDR3 is CASSAGTATNYGYTF. In DNA form, the CDR3 reads TGTGCCAGCAGTGCGGGGACAGCGACTAACTATGGCTACACCTTC.

The chain recombines TRBV10-1 with TRBJ2-7; D not certain. The germline V gene has CDR1 WNHNN and CDR2 SYGVQD (reference sequence). V gave up 6 bases and J gave up 0 bases, with 18 bases separating them. The CDR3 extends over 16 amino acids. CDR3 protein: CASREIETQSSYEQYF. The CDR3 coding sequence is TGCGCCAGCAGGGAGATCGAAACCCAAAGCTCCTACGAGCAGTACTTC.

This chain uses TRBV29-1 with TRBJ2-5; D call uncertain. V shed 4 bases and J shed 7 bases, with 10 bases lying between them. The CDR3 is 11 amino acids. CDR1 and CDR2 (germline): SQVTM, ANQGSEA. CDR3 coding DNA: TGCAGCGTTGTCACCGGGTGGACCCAGTACTTC. Translated, it gives CSVVTGWTQYF.

The chain couples TRBV7-3 to TRBJ2-2, with a possible D match to TRBD2 (6 bases). Germline V CDR1 and CDR2: SGHTA, FQGTGA. Trimming pared 5 bases from V and 4 bases from J, leaving 11 bases between. CDR3 size: 14 residues. The CDR3 protein is CASSAGPVTGELFF. The CDR3 DNA sequence: TGTGCCAGCAGCGCGGGACCTGTCACCGGGGAGCTGTTTTTT.

At least ten counts were recorded for this clonotype. V and J are TRBV30 and TRBJ2-1; D perhaps matches TRBD2 (5 bases). Germline CDR1 is GTSNPN and CDR2 is SVGIG (reference sequence). V was pared by 2 bases and J by 12 bases, with 11 bases between. There are 11 residues in the CDR3. Here the CDR3 reads CAWSSTEAQFF. In DNA form, the CDR3 reads TGTGCCTGGAGTTCAACGGAGGCGCAGTTCTTC. Supplemented by reference TRBV30 and TRBJ2-1, the full variable domain reads SQTIHQWPATLVQPVGSPLSLECTVEGTSNPNLYWYRQAAGRGLQLLFYSVGIGQISSEVPQNLSASRPQDRQFILSSKKLLLSDSGFYLCAWSSTEAQFFGPGTRLTVL.

The sample holds a few counts of this clonotype. The chain uses TRBV7-9 and TRBJ2-5; weak D call: TRBD1 (6 bases). The CDR3 runs 16 residues. In germline, CDR1 is SEHNR, CDR2 FQNEAQ (reference sequence). Trimming shortened V by 3 bases and J by 0 bases, and 14 bases separated the two germline ends. The DNA of the CDR3 is TGTGCCAGCAGCTTGAGGGACATGGCGTACCAAGAGACCCAGTACTTC. Protein product: CASSLRDMAYQETQYF.

The chain uses TRBV3-1 and TRBJ2-7, with 8 nucleotides matching TRBD1. Germline-derived CDR1 and CDR2 are LGHDT and YNNKEL (reference sequence). V dropped 4 bases and J dropped 3; count of bases not matched to a gene: 8. The CDR3 is 15 residues long. CDR3 residues: CASSLGYRGDYEQYF. CDR3 DNA: TGTGCCAGCAGCCTAGGTTACAGGGGGGACTACGAGCAGTACTTC.

There are a few counts of this clonotype. The rearrangement links TRBV9 to TRBJ1-1, with D perhaps matching TRBD1 (6 bases). The V gene lost 4 bases and the J gene lost 4 bases, with 14 bases spanning the gap. The CDR3 has 14 residues. Germline V gene lookup returns CDR1 SGDLS and CDR2 YYNGEE. CDR3 in amino acids: CASSKTGLGTEAFF. The CDR3 bases are TGTGCCAGCAGCAAAACAGGGTTAGGCACTGAAGCTTTCTTT.

As to this clonotype: Being one base from a much bigger clone, this may be a read error. The rearrangement joins TRBV29-1 to TRBJ2-4; 7 bases map to TRBD1. The assigned J gene may be wrong: the sequence end matches TRBJ2-7 better. The CDR3 is made up of 14 amino acids. Germline CDR1 is SQVTM and CDR2 is ANQGSEA. CDR3 nucleotides: TGCGGCGTTGAATCTGACAGGGAAGGGAGCGAGCAGTACTTC. Translated: CGVESDREGSEQYF.

The genes are TRBV13 and TRBJ2-3, with D possibly matching TRBD2 (6 bases). This CDR3 is 16 amino acids long. Germline loops: CDR1 PRHDT, CDR2 FYEKMQ (reference sequence). Trimming stripped 10 bases from V and 2 bases from J, with 22 bases between. The CDR3 bases are TGTGCCACCCAGGACCGCCGGGACTCAGACACAGATACGCAGTATTTT. It specifies CATQDRRDSDTDTQYF.